A single sample gave rise to the 14 T cell receptor beta chains below, sequenced in a study of response to subunit inactivated influenza vaccine. Via MiXCR, TCRdb re-called the RT-PCR reads, giving one row per CDR3 protein. The data show about 190,000 distinct CDR3 sequences, approximately 15% seen once. Here the sequenced sample was CD8+ T cells sorted from PBMCs, taken more than 4 days after vaccination. These TCRs come from a man over 45 who received an inactivated influenza vaccine.

This clonotype was seen ten or more times. This rearrangement joins TRBV12-3 or TRBV12-4 to TRBJ2-7, with D possibly TRBD2 on 6 matching bases. Deletions cut 3 bases from V and 2 bases from J, with 14 bases between. This CDR3 spans 15 amino acids. DNA of the CDR3: TGTGCCAGCAGTTTTTTTTCACTAGCAGCCTACGAGCAGTACTTC. The encoded protein is CASSFFSLAAYEQYF.

The chain recombines TRBV20-1 with TRBJ2-1, with TRBD2 matching over 8 bases. V dropped 4 bases and J dropped 3; count of bases not matched to a gene: 17. The CDR3 consists of 18 residues. CDR1 and CDR2 from the germline V gene are DFQATT and SNEGSKA (reference sequence). The CDR3, as DNA: TGCAGTGCTACCGACCCCGGGGAGCGGGGGCGGTTCTACAATGAGCAGTTCTTC. This codes for CSATDPGERGRFYNEQFF.

This clonotype has only a few counts. V is TRBV4-1 and J is TRBJ2-3, with D unclear. Germline V gene data show CDR1 as MGHRA and CDR2 as YSYEKL. This CDR3 spans 19 amino acids. The germline V and J ends were trimmed by 0 bases and 1 base, with 20 bases remaining between them. CDR3 residues: CASSQDPEGPLVGTDTQYF. The CDR3 DNA reads as TGCGCCAGCAGCCAAGATCCTGAAGGGCCTCTGGTCGGCACAGATACGCAGTATTTT.

The sample holds a few counts of this clonotype. CDR3 sequence (DNA): TGCAGTGCTAGAGATCTAGAGGGCCTCATTCATGAGCAGTTCTTC. Translated, it gives CSARDLEGLIHEQFF. This chain uses TRBV20-1 with TRBJ2-1, with D perhaps TRBD2 (5 bases). The V end lost 0 bases, the J end lost 8 bases, and 17 bases lay between the germline ends. CDR3 length: 15 residues. Looked up from germline, CDR1 is DFQATT and CDR2 is SNEGSKA (reference sequence).

This clonotype appeared a few times. The chain carries TRBV6-6 and TRBJ2-1; D is undetermined. Per the germline V gene, CDR1 is MNHNY and CDR2 is SVGAGI (reference sequence). The CDR3 is 10 amino acids. Deletions cut 7 bases from V and 6 bases from J, with 4 bases between. The CDR3 here is CASKGNEQFF. In DNA, the CDR3 is TGTGCCAGCAAAGGCAATGAGCAGTTCTTC.

This clonotype was counted many times. This chain joins TRBV5-1 and TRBJ2-3; D gene uncertain. V was clipped by 2 bases and J by 4 bases, with 2 bases between them. This CDR3 spans 11 amino acids. Germline-derived CDR1 and CDR2 are SGHRS and YFSETQ. The CDR3 nucleotides are TGCGCCAGCAGCTTTGCAGATACGCAGTATTTT. The encoded protein is CASSFADTQYF.

This clonotype was seen many times. The V and J genes are TRBV29-1 and TRBJ2-7, with TRBD2 identical over 11 bases. The CDR3 loop spans 13 amino acids. Losses at the gene ends were 7 bases for V and 3 bases for J; bases not matched to a gene: 5. Germline V gene data show CDR1 as SQVTM and CDR2 as ANQGSEA. The CDR3 loop is CSGQLAGDYEQYF. The DNA of the CDR3 is TGCAGCGGCCAACTAGCGGGAGACTACGAGCAGTACTTC.

This clonotype was picked up a small number of times. V usage is TRBV3-1 and J usage is TRBJ1-4; the D is unclear. Germline lookup yields CDR1 LGHDT and CDR2 YNNKEL (reference sequence). CDR3 length: 15 residues. The germline V and J ends were trimmed by 0 bases and 5 bases, with 10 bases remaining between them. The CDR3, as DNA: TGTGCCAGCAGCCAAGATTGGTCAGAAAATGAAAAACTGTTTTTT. Encoded protein: CASSQDWSENEKLFF.

This clonotype was seen only a few times. This chain links TRBV12-3 or TRBV12-4 with TRBJ2-5, with D unresolved. The CDR3 is made up of 14 amino acids. Trimming left V 5 bases short and J 5 bases short, with 15 bases between. CDR3 loop: CASSPIPTLETQYF. In nucleotides, the CDR3 is TGTGCCAGCAGTCCCATCCCGACACTCGAGACCCAGTACTTC.

This clonotype was recorded many times. The CDR3 DNA follows: TGTGCCAGCAGTTTAGAAGGGCCAGATACGCAGTATTTT. Protein: CASSLEGPDTQYF. The V call is TRBV12-3 or TRBV12-4, the J call TRBJ2-3; D uncertain. The length of the CDR3 is 13 residues. Trimming removed 1 base at V and 4 bases at J, with 6 bases between.

This clonotype appeared a single time. V is TRBV4-2 and J is TRBJ2-6; D not certain. The CDR3 loop spans 14 amino acids. Germline CDR1 and CDR2: LGHNA and YNFKEQ. The V end lost 2 bases, the J end lost 2 bases, and 4 bases lay between the germline ends. The chain's CDR3 is CASSQPTGANVLTF. CDR3 DNA sequence: TGTGCCAGCAGCCAACCAACTGGGGCCAACGTCCTGACTTTC.

This clonotype occurred many times. This rearrangement joins TRBV12-3 or TRBV12-4 to TRBJ2-1; the D gene is possibly TRBD1 (6 bases). Trimming took 6 bases from V and 7 from J, leaving 10 bases between them. This CDR3 has 12 residues. Here the CDR3 DNA reads TGTGCCAGCAGCCATACAGGGAATGAGCAGTTCTTC. Amino acid sequence: CASSHTGNEQFF.

This clonotype has just a few counts. The chain carries TRBV7-8 and TRBJ2-7, with D hard to call. Trimming removed 4 bases at V and 3 bases at J, with 7 bases between. Per the germline V gene, CDR1 is SGHVS and CDR2 is FQNEAQ. This CDR3 contains 12 residues. The CDR3 reads CASSSSVYEQYF. The CDR3 DNA follows: TGTGCCAGCAGCTCCTCCGTCTACGAGCAGTACTTC. Filled out from reference TRBV7-8 and TRBJ2-7, the complete variable domain reads GAGVSQSPRYKVAKRGQDVALRCDPISGHVSLFWYQQALGQGPEFLTYFQNEAQLDKSGLPSDRFFAERPEGSVSTLKIQRTQQEDSAVYLCASSSSVYEQYFGPGTRLTVT.

As for this clonotype: Given a much more abundant clone one base away, this may be a read error. V and J are TRBV12-3 or TRBV12-4 and TRBJ2-3; D may be TRBD2 (6 bases). The CDR3 has 12 amino acids. V lost 4 bases and J 4 bases, leaving 6 bases between the germline ends. CDR3 residues: CASSSSADTQYF. Here the CDR3 DNA reads TGTGCCAGCAGTTCTAGCGCAGATACGCAGTATTTT.